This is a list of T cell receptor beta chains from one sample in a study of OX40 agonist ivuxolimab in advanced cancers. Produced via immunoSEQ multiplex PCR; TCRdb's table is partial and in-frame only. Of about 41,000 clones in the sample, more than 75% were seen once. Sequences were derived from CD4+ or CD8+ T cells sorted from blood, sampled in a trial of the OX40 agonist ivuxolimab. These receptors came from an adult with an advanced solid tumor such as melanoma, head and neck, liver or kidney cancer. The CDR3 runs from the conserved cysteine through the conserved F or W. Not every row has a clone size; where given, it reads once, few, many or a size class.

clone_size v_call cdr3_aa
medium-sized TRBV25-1 CASSPRGTEAFF
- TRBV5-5 CASSPTGGPYTEAFF
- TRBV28 CASSLQLIYGYTF
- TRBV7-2 CASSPVPEETEAFF
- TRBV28 CASIVDGSSYEQYF
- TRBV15 CATSRDPGNTEAFF
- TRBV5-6 CASSPPSRSYNSPLHF
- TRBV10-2 CASRPGQIKETQYF
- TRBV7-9 CASSLPGLSSGANVLTF
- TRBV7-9 CASSPDTYEQYF
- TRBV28 CASSLVLHNEQFF
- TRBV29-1 CSVGPRYEQYF
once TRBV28 CASTYLAGSYNEQFF
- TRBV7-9 CASSLGTSGGEQYF
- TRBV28 CASSPGTQETQYF
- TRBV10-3 CAISVQGGYGYTF
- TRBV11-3 CASSLPGSYEQYF
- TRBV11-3 CASSLAGNEQFF
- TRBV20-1 CSARLNYGYTF
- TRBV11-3 CASSRFRGSEQYF
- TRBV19 CASSRPGRMNTEAFF
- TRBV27 CASSLGGRAFYSHYEQYF
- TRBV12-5 CASGLSRGTEAFF
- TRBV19 CASSRQGLSSGANVLTF
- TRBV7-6 CASSIGGKDTEAFF
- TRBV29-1 CSVADRLNYGYTF
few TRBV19 CASSILAGSHEQYF
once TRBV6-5 CASRATGVYGYTF
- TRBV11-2 CASSPTLPQTEAFF
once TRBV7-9 CASSLDPLQNSPLHF
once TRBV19 CASSTLPTEAFF
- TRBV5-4 CASSLPGGPYEQYF
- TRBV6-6 CASRPSGSWDEQYF
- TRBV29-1 CSAPLTGSGANVLTF
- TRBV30 CAWSDGGYNQPQHF